This entry describes one T cell receptor beta chain. Antigen unknown. Primers: 60 Vbeta forward and 13 Jbeta reverse. Data came from immunoSEQ multiplex PCR; TCRdb stores just in-frame clones and leaves some out. The sample lists 150,000 to 200,000 clones; 75% to 85% were seen once. This sample is drawn from a study of cytomegalovirus exposure and HLA in healthy donors. Study-wide context: Early released data had about 85 million unique TCRs, all coming from HLA-typed donors.

The CDR3 contains 14 residues. Germline V gene data show CDR1 as SEHNR and CDR2 as FQNEAQ (reference sequence). Deletions cut 1 base from V and 5 bases from J, with 11 bases between. Study-level points and caveats: Rare TCR sequences predominated, though certain public TCRs were found in many donors. The majority of CMV-associated TCR beta chains were reported as apparently HLA-restricted in a later analysis. In a later analysis, TCR beta V- and J-gene trimming showed a link to a missense DCLRE1C variant.

The chain joins TRBV7-9 to TRBJ1-1; D is perhaps TRBD1 (6 bases). Sequencing was carried out using PBMCs. The TCR originated in a man aged 50-60 years in good health and CMV-seropositive. CDR3 bases: TGTGCCAGCAGCTTAGACAGGGATTGGACTGAAGCTTTCTTT. It yields the protein CASSLDRDWTEAFF.